Described below is a single T cell receptor (beta chain) sequence and its context. The junction does not match germline at one end; this may be a read error. This entry comes from a study of blood T cell repertoires in COVID-19. The CDR3 spans 14 residues. The V gene's germline CDR1 is MNHEY and CDR2 SMNVEV (reference sequence). Method: immunoSEQ multiplex PCR; TCRdb's copy keeps in-frame clones and lacks some. This table holds about 90,000 clones, less than 80% found once. The clonotype originates from a woman of 80 years or more with acute or convalescent COVID-19. The chain combines TRBV27 with TRBJ1-5; 7 nucleotides line up with TRBD1. The specimen was peripheral blood. The CDR3 region is CASSHDIQGPSTFF. CDR3 DNA sequence: TGTGCCAGCAGCCACGATATACAGGGGCCCTCCACATTTTTT.